This paragraph reports one TCR beta chain. Its cognate antigen is unknown. Other DNA sequences in the sample encode the same CDR3. This sample was included in a study of CD4 T cells in relation to SARS-CoV-2 and coronaviruses. About the study: Controls used an HIV-1 Nef peptide pool or no peptide. Findings and caveats of the study: In around 63% of donors, memory CD4+ clonotypes crossrecognized SARS-CoV-2 and at least one common cold coronavirus spike.

Clones were sequenced by immunoSEQ multiplex PCR, and TCRdb holds only the in-frame ones, with some missing. The sample shows about 29,000 clones, 76% of them seen only once. Before the COVID-19 pandemic, during about 2010-2018, CD4+ T cells were taken from unexposed donors. Isolation of CD4+ T cells took place after approximately eleven days in culture. On days 3 and 7, cultures got half fresh IL-2 medium. V lost 0 bases and J 0 bases, leaving 1 base between the germline ends. Germline V gives CDR1 KGHSH, CDR2 LQKENI. CDR3 size: 13 residues. Material for sequencing was CD4+ T cells from PBMCs, cultured in vitro. J is TRBJ2-3 and V is TRBV18, with D unclear. The sequence was obtained from a human donor in good health. The CDR3 region is CASSPPSTDTQYF. The CDR3 DNA follows: TGTGCCAGCTCACCACCTAGCACAGATACGCAGTATTTT.